This T cell receptor (beta chain) emerged from a study of blood T cells in healthy people across ages. Trimming stripped 5 bases from V and 8 bases from J, with 15 bases between. The CDR3 runs to 13 residues. Germline V lookup: CDR1 SGHTA, CDR2 FQGNSA. Using a J-beta primer mix together with a sample-barcoded 5' primer, a second PCR was run for about 6 to 12 cycles. MiXCR, applied by TCRdb to the 5' RACE reads, yields one record per CDR3 protein. The sample records more than 650,000 distinct CDR3 sequences, over 20% being singletons. Material: blood. The rearrangement uses TRBV7-2 and TRBJ1-2; no definite D call. The receptor was isolated from a man aged 65 to 85 in good health. The CDR3 DNA is TGTGCCAGCAGCCCCTGGGCCGCGGGAGGCTACACCTTC. Protein product: CASSPWAAGGYTF.